Below, 14 T cell receptor beta chains from the same sample are listed, as sequenced in a study of blood T cells in healthy people across ages. A J-beta primer mix and a sample-barcoded 5' primer were used in a second PCR of roughly 7 to 12 cycles. TCRdb itself ran the 5' RACE reads through MiXCR, one entry per CDR3 protein. The table has 550,000 to 600,000 distinct CDR3 sequences, roughly a quarter seen once. Source material: blood. The receptors here all came from a woman between 70 and 85 years old in good health.

The table lists this clonotype with a count of one. This rearrangement joins TRBV6-6 to TRBJ1-2; 8 nucleotides agree with TRBD1. CDR3 length equals 14 residues. The germline V gene encodes CDR1 MNHNY and CDR2 SVGAGI (reference sequence). V trimming: 4 bases; J trimming: 8 bases; junction bases outside the gene matches: 9. The CDR3 loop is CASSSGGQVGGYTF. For the CDR3, the DNA is TGTGCCAGCAGTTCCGGGGGACAGGTTGGGGGCTACACCTTC.

The rearrangement uses TRBV20-1 and TRBJ1-1; 7 nucleotides match TRBD1. Germline V gene lookup returns CDR1 DFQATT and CDR2 SNEGSKA (reference sequence). CDR3 length equals 12 residues. V lost 3 bases, J lost 7 bases, and 5 bases stayed unmatched. CDR3 bases: TGCAGTGCTAGTCGACAGGGCGATGAAGCTTTCTTT. This codes for CSASRQGDEAFF.

This chain links TRBV2 with TRBJ2-5, with D possibly being TRBD1 or TRBD2 (5 bases each). The CDR3 is made up of 15 amino acids. V gave up 0 bases and J gave up 2 bases, with 10 bases separating them. Per germline, CDR1 SNHLY and CDR2 FYNNEI. CDR3 in amino acids: CASSEARGVQETQYF. CDR3 DNA sequence: TGTGCCAGCAGTGAAGCGAGGGGAGTTCAAGAGACCCAGTACTTC.

This clonotype appeared a few times. J is TRBJ2-5 and V is TRBV5-1; 10 bases map to TRBD1. Germline lookup yields CDR1 SGHRS and CDR2 YFSETQ. The CDR3 is 16 amino acids. Trimming cost V 2 bases and J 3 bases; bases outside gene matches: 7. CDR3 coding DNA: TGCGCCAGCAGCTTCTCCCCCGGGACAGGGGAAGAGACCCAGTACTTC. Its protein is CASSFSPGTGEETQYF.

This rearrangement joins TRBV11-2 to TRBJ2-2, with D unresolved. The germline CDR1 and CDR2 sequences are SGHAT and FQNNGV. The CDR3 spans 16 residues. The V gene lost 1 base and the J gene lost 1 base, with 10 bases spanning the gap. The CDR3 sequence: CASSLGPARNTGELFF. The CDR3 region has the DNA TGTGCCAGCAGCTTAGGGCCCGCGAGGAACACCGGGGAGCTGTTTTTT.

This chain links TRBV5-1 with TRBJ2-1; 8 nucleotides align to TRBD2. V dropped 5 bases and J dropped 9; count of bases not matched to a gene: 16. There are 16 residues in the CDR3. Germline assignment: CDR1 SGHRS and CDR2 YFSETQ. The DNA of the CDR3 is TGCGCCAGCAGTATTGAGCCCCCGGGGGGGCCTATTGAGCAGTTCTTC. Amino acids: CASSIEPPGGPIEQFF.

This clonotype was seen only once. J is TRBJ2-3 and V is TRBV6-2 or TRBV6-3; 9 bases map to TRBD1. With 4 bases clipped from V and 5 bases from J, the junction kept 10 bases outside the gene matches. Looked up from germline, CDR1 is MNHEY and CDR2 is SVGEGT. This CDR3 has 16 residues. The CDR3 DNA follows: TGTGCCAGCAGTTTCAACACAGGGGGCGCTGGAGATACGCAGTATTTT. Residues: CASSFNTGGAGDTQYF.

This clonotype was recorded a few times. This chain links TRBV5-6 with TRBJ1-1, with no clear D. Germline-derived CDR1 and CDR2 are SGHDT and YYEEEE. V lost 4 bases to trimming and J lost 1 base, with 17 bases between them. The CDR3 has 16 amino acids. CDR3 nucleotide sequence: TGTGCCAGCAGCCCATTGGTCCGACGATCGAACACTGAAGCTTTCTTT. Encoded protein: CASSPLVRRSNTEAFF. The full variable domain, rest sourced from reference TRBV5-6 and TRBJ1-1, is DAGVTQSPTHLIKTRGQQVTLRCSPKSGHDTVSWYQQALGQGPQFIFQYYEEEERQRGNFPDRFSGHQFPNYSSELNVNALLLGDSALYLCASSPLVRRSNTEAFFGQGTRLTVV.

The V call is TRBV29-1, the J call TRBJ2-3; no clear D gene. Germline V gene sequence: CDR1 SQVTM, CDR2 ANQGSEA. Trimming took off 8 bases at V and 2 bases at J, with 17 bases between the two ends. The length of the CDR3 is 14 residues. This CDR3 reads CSFRQARLTDTQYF. The CDR3 nucleotides read TGCAGCTTCAGACAAGCGAGGCTCACAGATACGCAGTATTTT.

The V and J genes are TRBV11-2 and TRBJ2-2; weak D call: TRBD1 (6 bases). This CDR3 comprises 15 residues. Germline CDR1 SGHAT, CDR2 FQNNGV. V gave up 1 base and J gave up 5 bases, with 11 bases separating them. The CDR3 is CASSLVTGKTGELFF. The CDR3 DNA is TGTGCCAGCAGCTTAGTTACAGGGAAAACCGGGGAGCTGTTTTTT.

This clonotype has a handful of counts. The chain links TRBV20-1 to TRBJ1-1, with unresolved D. Germline CDR1 and CDR2: DFQATT and SNEGSKA (reference sequence). V gave up 1 base and J gave up 4 bases, with 10 bases separating them. The CDR3 is 13 amino acids. The CDR3 DNA follows: TGCAGTGCTAGAGTCCCCGGGAGCACTGAAGCTTTCTTT. This sequence encodes CSARVPGSTEAFF.

This clonotype appeared a few times. This sequence joins TRBV20-1 and TRBJ2-5; 7 bases agree with TRBD2. With V trimmed by 3 bases and J by 6 bases, 7 bases remained unmatched. The CDR3 covers 13 residues. Germline V gives CDR1 DFQATT, CDR2 SNEGSKA (reference sequence). This CDR3 reads CSASLALAKTQYF. DNA of the CDR3: TGCAGTGCTAGCTTAGCACTAGCGAAGACCCAGTACTTC.

This clonotype has only a few counts. The chain joins TRBV5-1 to TRBJ1-2, with D tentatively TRBD1 (6 bases). The germline V and J ends were trimmed by 3 bases and 3 bases, with 21 bases remaining between them. The germline gives CDR1 SGHRS, CDR2 YFSETQ. The CDR3 covers 17 residues. CDR3 DNA: TGCGCCAGCAGCTACTCTGGGATCGGGAGGGGGGACTATGGCTACACCTTC. Its translation: CASSYSGIGRGDYGYTF.

V is TRBV4-1 and J is TRBJ1-6, with 11 bases fitting TRBD1. J lost 8 bases, V lost 8 bases, and 2 bases had no gene match. The V gene's germline CDR1 is MGHRA and CDR2 YSYEKL. CDR3 length equals 13 residues. CDR3 nucleotide sequence: TGCGCCAGCTTGGGACAGGGGGATTCACCCCTCCACTTT. Translating it yields CASLGQGDSPLHF.